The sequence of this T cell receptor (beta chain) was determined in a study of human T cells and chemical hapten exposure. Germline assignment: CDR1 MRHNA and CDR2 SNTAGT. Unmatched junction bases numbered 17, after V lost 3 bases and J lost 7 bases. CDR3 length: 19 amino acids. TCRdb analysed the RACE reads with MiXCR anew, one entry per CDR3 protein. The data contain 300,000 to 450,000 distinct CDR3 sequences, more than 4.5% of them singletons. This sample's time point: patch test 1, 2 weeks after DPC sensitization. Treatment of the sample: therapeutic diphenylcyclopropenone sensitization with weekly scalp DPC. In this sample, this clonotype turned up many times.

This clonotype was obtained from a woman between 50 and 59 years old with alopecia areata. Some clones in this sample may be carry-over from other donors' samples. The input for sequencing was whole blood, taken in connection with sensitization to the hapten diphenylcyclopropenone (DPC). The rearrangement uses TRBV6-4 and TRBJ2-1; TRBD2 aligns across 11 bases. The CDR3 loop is CASSEVGLSGRARGNEQFF. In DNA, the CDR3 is TGTGCCAGCAGTGAAGTGGGCCTTAGCGGGAGGGCCAGGGGGAATGAGCAGTTCTTC.